This T cell receptor (beta chain) was sequenced during a study of blood T cell repertoires in COVID-19. Study-level background: COVID-19 samples collected from the United States, Italy and Spain covered acute and convalescent phases. T cells, B-cell-depleted T cells, or PBMCs supplied cDNA or gDNA.

Per germline, CDR1 SGHTA and CDR2 FQGNSA. The CDR3 runs to 14 residues. The trim removed 2 bases at V and 7 bases at J, leaving 5 bases unmatched. Per the study methods: It was from reference gene primer amplification that nucleated cell counts were estimated. Assay used: immunoSEQ multiplex PCR; TCRdb lists only in-frame clones, some missing. That table is the source of V, J and clone size, and D and trimming were worked out from the DNA. The repertoire holds tens of thousands of clones, with 86% as singletons. The receptor was derived from a man in his 60s with active or convalescent COVID-19. This sequence joins TRBV7-2 and TRBJ2-7; 10 bases map to TRBD1. Sequenced: peripheral blood. The CDR3: CASSLSGTGVEQYF. DNA for the CDR3: TGTGCCAGCAGCTTAAGTGGGACAGGGGTTGAGCAGTACTTC.